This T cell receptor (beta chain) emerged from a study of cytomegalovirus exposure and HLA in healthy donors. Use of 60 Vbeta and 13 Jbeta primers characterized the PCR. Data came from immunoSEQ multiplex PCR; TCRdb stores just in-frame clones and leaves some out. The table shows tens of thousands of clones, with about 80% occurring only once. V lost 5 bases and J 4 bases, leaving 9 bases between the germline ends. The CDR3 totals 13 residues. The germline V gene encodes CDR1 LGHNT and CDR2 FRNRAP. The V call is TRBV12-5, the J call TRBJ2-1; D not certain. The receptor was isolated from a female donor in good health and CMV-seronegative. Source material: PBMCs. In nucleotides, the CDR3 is TGTGCTAGTGGTCCAGACTTTTACAATGAGCAGTTCTTC. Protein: CASGPDFYNEQFF.